In this sample, the clone carrying this T cell receptor (beta chain) turned up many times. CDR3 length equals 14 residues. The germline gives CDR1 MRHNA, CDR2 SNTAGT. Trimming cost V 0 bases and J 6 bases, with 9 bases left between them. This sample was included in a study of CD4 and CD8 cells across lung adenocarcinoma regions. Donors had localized lung adenocarcinoma, a non-small cell lung cancer. TCRdb used MiXCR to reprocess the PCR reads, holding one entry per CDR3 protein. Counted here are 15,000 to 20,000 distinct CDR3 sequences, about 53% occurring once; the ten biggest clones make up under 40%.

V and J are TRBV6-4 and TRBJ2-1; maybe TRBD2 (5 bases). The clonotype comes from a male donor with lung adenocarcinoma. The CD4 and CD8 labels of this study may be unreliable. The specimen sequenced was CD8+ T cells from the margin of a lung tumor. CDR3 amino acids: CASSDSRESNEQFF. The DNA for the CDR3 is TGTGCCAGCAGTGACTCGAGGGAGTCCAATGAGCAGTTCTTC.